Each of the 5 T cell receptor beta chains below was sequenced from the same sample in a study of blood T cells in healthy people across ages (dated by TCRdb to the mid-2010s). The protocol used for the library was 5' RACE. TCRdb lists the instrument as Illumina HiSeq 2500. A second roughly 7 to 11 cycle PCR used a sample-barcoded 5' primer and a J-beta primer mix. TCRdb trimmed public reads at Q25 via fastp, called clones via MiXCR and kept in-frame beta chains. Rows with a matching CDR3 protein are joined into one entry that keeps the most common DNA and genes. In this sample the table shows over 1,500,000 distinct CDR3 sequences, about 49% of which occur a single time. The ten largest clonotypes hold 2% to 2.5% of the sample. Sequencing was done on a sample of blood. These TCRs come from a woman in her thirties or forties in good health.

This clonotype was found a few times. The V and J genes are TRBV28 and TRBJ2-7, with D perhaps assigned TRBD1 or TRBD2 (6 bases each). The germline V gene has CDR1 MDHEN and CDR2 SYDVKM. Trimming left V 3 bases short and J 5 bases short, with 23 bases between. This CDR3 is 17 amino acids long. CDR3 amino acids: CASSFYKIGGVGNEQYF. The CDR3 nucleotides read TGTGCCAGCAGTTTCTATAAGATCGGGGGCGTCGGGAACGAGCAGTACTTC.

This sequence joins TRBV28 and TRBJ2-3, with 7 bases identical to TRBD1. With V trimmed by 1 base and J by 2 bases, 15 bases remained unmatched. CDR3 length equals 19 residues. Germline lookup yields CDR1 MDHEN and CDR2 SYDVKM. The CDR3 DNA is TGTGCCAGCAGTTTATTGCTTCGTGAGGGGGCGTCCAACACAGATACGCAGTATTTT. This translates into CASSLLLREGASNTDTQYF. Filled out from reference TRBV28 and TRBJ2-3, the complete variable domain reads DVKVTQSSRYLVKRTGEKVFLECVQDMDHENMFWYRQDPGLGLRLIYFSYDVKMKEKGDIPEGYSVSREKKERFSLILESASTNQTSMYLCASSLLLREGASNTDTQYFGPGTRLTVL.

This clonotype was found once. The chain carries TRBV12-3 or TRBV12-4 and TRBJ1-4; possible D gene TRBD1, 5 bases. Trimming shortened V by 6 bases and J by 8 bases, and 13 bases separated the two germline ends. CDR3 length: 13 residues. The CDR3 nucleotides are TGTGCCAGCAGACAGGCCCTCGGGGAAAAACTGTTTTTT. Translated, it gives CASRQALGEKLFF.

This chain links TRBV5-1 with TRBJ2-7; 13 positions match TRBD2. CDR1 SGHRS and CDR2 YFSETQ come from the germline V gene. The CDR3 length is 15 residues. J gave up 5 bases and V 7 bases, and 9 bases lay outside the gene matches. CDR3 sequence: CASREGLAGNNEQYF. The CDR3 DNA reads TGCGCCAGCCGTGAGGGACTAGCGGGGAATAACGAGCAGTACTTC.

This clonotype came up a few times. V is TRBV10-3 and J is TRBJ2-1; the match to TRBD2 covers 11 bases. Looked up from germline, CDR1 is ENHRY and CDR2 is SYGVKD. The CDR3 spans 18 residues. V lost 6 bases, J lost 6 bases, and 16 bases stayed unmatched. The CDR3, as DNA: TGTGCCATCAGCCCACGTTTTTTTAGCGGGGGGGCGGTCAATGAGCAGTTCTTC. Its translation: CAISPRFFSGGAVNEQFF.